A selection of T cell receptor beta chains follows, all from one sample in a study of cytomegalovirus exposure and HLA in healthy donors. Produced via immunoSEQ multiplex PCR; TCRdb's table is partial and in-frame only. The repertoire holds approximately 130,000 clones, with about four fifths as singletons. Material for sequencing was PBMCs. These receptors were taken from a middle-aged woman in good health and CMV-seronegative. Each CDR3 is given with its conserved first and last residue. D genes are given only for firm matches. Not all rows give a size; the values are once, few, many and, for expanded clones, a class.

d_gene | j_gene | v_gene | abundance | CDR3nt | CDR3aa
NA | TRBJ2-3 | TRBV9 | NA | TGTGCCAGCAGCGCAAGTACAAGCACAGATACGCAGTATTTT | CASSASTSTDTQYF
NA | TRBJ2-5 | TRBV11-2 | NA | TGTGCCAGCAGCTTAGATAGGGGGGGGGAAGAGACCCAGTACTTC | CASSLDRGGEETQYF
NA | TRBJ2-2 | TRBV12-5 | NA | TGTGCTAGTGGTTTGCCCCTCACCGGGGAGCTGTTTTTT | CASGLPLTGELFF
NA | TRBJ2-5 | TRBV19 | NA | TGTGCCAGTAGTAGACGACAGACCCAAGAGACCCAGTACTTC | CASSRRQTQETQYF
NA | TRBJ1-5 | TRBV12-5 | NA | TGTGCTAGTGGATGGGTGTTGGCAGGGAGGGATCAGCCCCAGCATTTT | CASGWVLAGRDQPQHF
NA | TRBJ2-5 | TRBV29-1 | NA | TGCAGCGCCCGAACTCAAGAGACCCAGTACTTC | CSARTQETQYF
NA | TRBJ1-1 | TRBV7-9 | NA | TGTGCCAGCAGCTTAGCTCAGGGGTTGGACACTGAAGCTTTCTTT | CASSLAQGLDTEAFF
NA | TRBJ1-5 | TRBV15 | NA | TGTGCCACCAGCAGAGGTGCCCGGGGAGTAAGCAATCAGCCCCAGCATTTT | CATSRGARGVSNQPQHF
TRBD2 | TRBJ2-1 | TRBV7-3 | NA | TGTGCCAGCAGCTTAACTAGCGGGACTTACAATGAGCAGTTCTTC | CASSLTSGTYNEQFF
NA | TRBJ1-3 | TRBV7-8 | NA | TGTGCCAGCAGCTTAAACAGGGGAAACACCATATATTTT | CASSLNRGNTIYF
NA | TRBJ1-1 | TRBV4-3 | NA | TGCGCCAGCAGCTCGTCCCGGGGGGTGACGAACACTGAAGCTTTCTTT | CASSSSRGVTNTEAFF
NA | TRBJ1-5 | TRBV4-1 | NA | TGCGCCAGCAGCCAAGATCTAGCTACGGGGACCCAGCATTTT | CASSQDLATGTQHF
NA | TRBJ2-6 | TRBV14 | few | TGTGCCAGCAGCCAAACAGGGTCAGCTGGGGCCAACGTCCTGACTTTC | CASSQTGSAGANVLTF
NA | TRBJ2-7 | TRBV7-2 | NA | TGTGCCAGCAGCCGGGACTACGAGCAGTACTTC | CASSRDYEQYF
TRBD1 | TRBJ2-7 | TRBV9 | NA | TGTGCCAGCAGCGTCCGGACAGGGGGCTACGAGCAGTACTTC | CASSVRTGGYEQYF
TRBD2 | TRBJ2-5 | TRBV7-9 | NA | TGTGCCAGCACCCGGGGGGGAACGCCCCAAGAGACCCAGTACTTC | CASTRGGTPQETQYF
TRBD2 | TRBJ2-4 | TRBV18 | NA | TGTGCCAGCTCACCAACGGGAGGGTGGTCGGCCAAAAACATTCAGTACTTC | CASSPTGGWSAKNIQYF
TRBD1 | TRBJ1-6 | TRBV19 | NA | TGTGCCAGTTCGGGACAGGGGAATTCACCCCTCCACTTT | CASSGQGNSPLHF
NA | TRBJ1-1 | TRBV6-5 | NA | TGTGCCACGCACTTAAATGAAGCTTTCTTT | CATHLNEAFF
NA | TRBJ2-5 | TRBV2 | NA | TGTGCCAGCAGCGTCCCCAGGGATGGCAGGACCCAGTACTTC | CASSVPRDGRTQYF
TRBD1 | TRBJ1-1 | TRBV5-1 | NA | TGCGCCAGCAGCCCAGGGGGCACTGAAGCTTTCTTT | CASSPGGTEAFF
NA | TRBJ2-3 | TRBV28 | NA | TGTGCCAGCAGTTTAGGGGCGCAACTTCCTAGCACAGATACGCAGTATTTT | CASSLGAQLPSTDTQYF
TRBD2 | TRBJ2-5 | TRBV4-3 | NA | TGCGCCAGCAGCCAAGATTTAGTAGCGGGTACACAAGAGACCCAGTACTTC | CASSQDLVAGTQETQYF
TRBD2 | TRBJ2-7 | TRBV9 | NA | TGTGCCAGCAGCGTAGCCCCGGGACTAGCGCGGAGGACCCCCTACGAGCAGTACTTC | CASSVAPGLARRTPYEQYF
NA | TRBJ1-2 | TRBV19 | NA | TGTGCCAGTAGCGGGGCGGGGGCCAAGGATGGCTACACCTTC | CASSGAGAKDGYTF